This T cell receptor beta chain was captured by sequencing in a study of blood T cell repertoires in COVID-19. As for the study in general: Material from acute and convalescent COVID-19 was sourced from the United States, Italy and Spain.

In the authors' methods: Estimation of nucleated cell counts relied on the amplification of reference gene primers. The protocol was immunoSEQ multiplex PCR, while the TCRdb copy is restricted to in-frame clones and leaves out a portion. D and trimming come from the DNA, and the V and J calls and clone size come from that table. The sample carries 200,000 to 250,000 clones, less than 85% recorded once. V was pared by 3 bases and J by 7 bases, with 9 bases between. The CDR3 extends over 12 amino acids. The germline V gene has CDR1 SNHLY and CDR2 FYNNEI. Sequenced input: peripheral blood. The sequence derives from a woman older than 75 with COVID-19, enrolled during active disease. This chain connects TRBV2 to TRBJ1-2, with D uncertain. This CDR3 is CASSDGLGGYTF. DNA of the CDR3: TGTGCCAGCAGTGATGGGCTCGGTGGCTACACCTTC.